This T cell receptor (beta chain) stems from a study of blood T cell repertoires in COVID-19. Allocation to cohorts depended on clinical history reported by the participants. Cohort 3 donors counted as recovered after two negative PCRs, clearance, or resolved symptoms. The CDR3 is 13 residues long. Germline V CDR1 and CDR2: SGHTA, FQGNSA. The trim removed 8 bases at V and 9 bases at J, leaving 10 bases unmatched. Produced via immunoSEQ multiplex PCR; TCRdb's table is partial and in-frame only. Of around 380,000 clones listed, around 87% are singletons. The clonotype was recovered from a man younger than 45 who had recovered from COVID-19. The chain employs TRBV7-2 and TRBJ2-1; 7 bases are shared with TRBD1. The sequencing input was PBMCs or T cells enriched from blood (not recorded which). CDR3: CASQPGGRSEQFF. CDR3 DNA sequence: TGTGCCAGCCAACCAGGGGGACGGAGTGAGCAGTTCTTC.